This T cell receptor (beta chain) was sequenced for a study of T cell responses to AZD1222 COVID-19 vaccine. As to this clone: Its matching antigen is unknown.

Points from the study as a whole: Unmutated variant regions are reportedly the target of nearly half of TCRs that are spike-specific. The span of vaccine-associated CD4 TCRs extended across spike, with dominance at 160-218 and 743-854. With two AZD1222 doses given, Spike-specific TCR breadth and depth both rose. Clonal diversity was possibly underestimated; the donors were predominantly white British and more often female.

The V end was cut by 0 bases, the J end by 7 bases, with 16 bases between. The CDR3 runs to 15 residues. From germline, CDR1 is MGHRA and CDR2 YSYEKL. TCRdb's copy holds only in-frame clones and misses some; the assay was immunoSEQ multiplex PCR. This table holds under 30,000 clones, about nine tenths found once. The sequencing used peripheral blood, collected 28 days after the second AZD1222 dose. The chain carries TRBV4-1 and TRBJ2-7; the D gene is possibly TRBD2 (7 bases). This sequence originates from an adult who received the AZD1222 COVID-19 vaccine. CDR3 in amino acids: CASSQDPSGTKEQYF. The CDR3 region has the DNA TGCGCCAGCAGCCAAGATCCCAGCGGGACAAAAGAGCAGTACTTC.